This T cell receptor beta chain was sequenced during a study of T cell repertoires in cytomegalovirus infection. Study findings and constraints: CMV-specific HLA-C-restricted TCR beta clonotypes dominated the ex vivo response.

The CDR3 consists of 15 residues. Losses at the gene ends were 1 base for V and 1 base for J; bases not matched to a gene: 1. CDR1 GTSNPN and CDR2 SVGIG come from the germline V gene (reference sequence). On this clonotype itself: Its antigen is as yet unknown.

TCRdb reprocessed the reads via MiXCR and lists one record per CDR3 protein. The sample comprises around 270,000 distinct CDR3 sequences, 9.1% of which are singletons, and over 13% rests with the top ten. This TCR derives from a human donor in good health (CMV status not recorded). Some clones in this sample may be carry-over from other donors' samples. The chain has TRBV30 and TRBJ1-5; 10 bases agree with TRBD1. Material: PBMCs. CDR3 residues: CAWSETGGSNQPQHF. The CDR3 DNA reads TGTGCCTGGAGTGAGACAGGGGGCAGCAATCAGCCCCAGCATTTT.